What follows describes a single T cell receptor (beta chain). What it recognizes is unknown. The data derive from a study of shared clonotypes between healthy human individuals. Notes on the study in general: When compared with the clonotypes that were shared by all four sorted-subset donors, the non-shared clonotypes turned out to have lower generation probabilities.

V was clipped by 5 bases and J by 0 bases, with 11 bases between them. The CDR3 covers 14 residues. CDR1 is SEHNR and CDR2 is FQNEAQ in the germline V gene (reference sequence). Only Caucasian adults living in Nashville, Tennessee served as donors. The DNA input per sorted-subset replicate PCR was about 190 ng, corresponding to 25,000 to 30,000 T cell genomes. The method was immunoSEQ multiplex PCR; TCRdb's version includes in-frame clones alone and lacks a portion of them. The sample has roughly 100,000 clones, less than 75% seen once. Material: memory CD8+ T cells sorted from blood. Subset specified: CD45RO+ cells pooled with CCR7-negative TemRA cells. The clonotype was recovered from a woman in her twenties or thirties in good health. The rearrangement links TRBV7-9 to TRBJ2-7; no clear D. The CDR3 DNA sequence: TGTGCCAGCAGCCCAGAACTATACTCCTACGAGCAGTACTTC. It encodes CASSPELYSYEQYF.